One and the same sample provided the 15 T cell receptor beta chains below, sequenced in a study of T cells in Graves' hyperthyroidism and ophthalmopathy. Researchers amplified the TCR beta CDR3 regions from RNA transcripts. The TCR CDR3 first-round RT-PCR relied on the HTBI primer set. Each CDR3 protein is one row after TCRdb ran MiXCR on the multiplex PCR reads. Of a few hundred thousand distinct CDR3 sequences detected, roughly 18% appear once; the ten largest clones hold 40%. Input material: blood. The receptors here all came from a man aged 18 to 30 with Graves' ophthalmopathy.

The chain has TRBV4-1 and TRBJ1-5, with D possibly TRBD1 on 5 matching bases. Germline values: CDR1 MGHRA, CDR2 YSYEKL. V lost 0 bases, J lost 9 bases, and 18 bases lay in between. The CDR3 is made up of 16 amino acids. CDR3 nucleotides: TGCGCCAGCAGCCAAGATGGGGACGCGGAGGAGCGGCCCCAGCATTTT. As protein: CASSQDGDAEERPQHF.

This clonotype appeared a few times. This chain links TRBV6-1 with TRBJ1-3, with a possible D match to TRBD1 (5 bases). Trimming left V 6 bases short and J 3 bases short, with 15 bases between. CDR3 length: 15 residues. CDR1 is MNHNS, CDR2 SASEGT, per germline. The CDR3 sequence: CASRKIGTDGNTIYF. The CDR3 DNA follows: TGTGCCAGCAGGAAGATAGGGACTGATGGAAACACCATATATTTT.

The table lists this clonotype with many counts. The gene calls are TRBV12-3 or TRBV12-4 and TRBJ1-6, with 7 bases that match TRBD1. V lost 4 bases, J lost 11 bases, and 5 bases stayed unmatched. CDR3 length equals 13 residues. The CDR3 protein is CASSSTGDAPLHF. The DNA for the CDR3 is TGTGCCAGCAGTTCCACAGGGGATGCACCCCTCCACTTT.

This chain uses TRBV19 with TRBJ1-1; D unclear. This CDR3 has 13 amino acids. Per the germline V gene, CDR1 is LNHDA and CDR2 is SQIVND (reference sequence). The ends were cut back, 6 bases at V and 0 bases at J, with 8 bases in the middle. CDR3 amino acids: CASRSQMNTEAFF. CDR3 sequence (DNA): TGTGCCAGTAGGAGCCAGATGAACACTGAAGCTTTCTTT.

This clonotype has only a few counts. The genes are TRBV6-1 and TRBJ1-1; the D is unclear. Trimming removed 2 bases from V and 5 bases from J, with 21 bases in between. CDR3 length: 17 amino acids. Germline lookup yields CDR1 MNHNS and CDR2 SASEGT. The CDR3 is CASSENRLEPRRTEAFF. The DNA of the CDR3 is TGTGCCAGCAGTGAAAATCGGCTAGAGCCCCGGAGGACTGAAGCTTTCTTT.

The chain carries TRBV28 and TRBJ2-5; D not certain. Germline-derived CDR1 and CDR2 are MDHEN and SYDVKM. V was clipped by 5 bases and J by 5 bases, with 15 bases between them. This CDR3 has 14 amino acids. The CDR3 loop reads CASSLTPGQETQYF. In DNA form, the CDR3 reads TGTGCCAGCAGTCTCACCCCCGGCCAGGAGACCCAGTACTTC.

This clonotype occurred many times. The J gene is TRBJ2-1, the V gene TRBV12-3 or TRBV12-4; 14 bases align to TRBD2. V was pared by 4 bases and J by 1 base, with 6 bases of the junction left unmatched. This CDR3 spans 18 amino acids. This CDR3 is CASSSTSGGASSYNEQFF. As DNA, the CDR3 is TGTGCCAGCAGTTCGACTAGCGGGGGGGCATCTTCCTACAATGAGCAGTTCTTC.

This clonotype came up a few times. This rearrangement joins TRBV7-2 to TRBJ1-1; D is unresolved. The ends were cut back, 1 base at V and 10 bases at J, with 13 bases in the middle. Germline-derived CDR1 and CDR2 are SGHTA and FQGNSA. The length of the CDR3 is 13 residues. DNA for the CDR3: TGTGCCAGCAGCTTAGTATCCGCTCCGGGAGCTTTCTTT. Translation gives CASSLVSAPGAFF.

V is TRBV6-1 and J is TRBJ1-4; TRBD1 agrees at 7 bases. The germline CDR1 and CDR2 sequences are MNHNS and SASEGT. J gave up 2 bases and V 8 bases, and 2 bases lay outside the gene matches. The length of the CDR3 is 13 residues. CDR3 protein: CASGGQTNEKLFF. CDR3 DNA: TGTGCCAGCGGGGGACAGACTAATGAAAAACTGTTTTTT.

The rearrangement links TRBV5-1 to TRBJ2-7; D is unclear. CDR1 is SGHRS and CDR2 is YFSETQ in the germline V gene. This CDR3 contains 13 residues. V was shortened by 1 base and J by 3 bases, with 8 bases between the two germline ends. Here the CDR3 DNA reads TGCGCCAGCAGCTTGCCCCCCCGCTACGAGCAGTACTTC. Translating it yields CASSLPPRYEQYF.

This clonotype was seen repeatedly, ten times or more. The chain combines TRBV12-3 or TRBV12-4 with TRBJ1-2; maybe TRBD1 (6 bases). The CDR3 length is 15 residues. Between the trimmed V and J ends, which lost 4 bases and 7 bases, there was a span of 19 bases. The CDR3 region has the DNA TGTGCCAGCAGTTCCCCCGAACAGGGTCTCCTTGGCTACACCTTC. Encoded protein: CASSSPEQGLLGYTF.

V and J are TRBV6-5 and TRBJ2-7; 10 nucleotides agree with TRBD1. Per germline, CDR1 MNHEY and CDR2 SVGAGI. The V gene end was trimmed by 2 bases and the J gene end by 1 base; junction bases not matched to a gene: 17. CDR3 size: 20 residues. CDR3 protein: CASSYTLGQGKYIRSYEQYF. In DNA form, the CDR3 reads TGTGCCAGCAGTTACACCCTGGGACAGGGGAAATATATCCGTTCCTACGAGCAGTACTTC.

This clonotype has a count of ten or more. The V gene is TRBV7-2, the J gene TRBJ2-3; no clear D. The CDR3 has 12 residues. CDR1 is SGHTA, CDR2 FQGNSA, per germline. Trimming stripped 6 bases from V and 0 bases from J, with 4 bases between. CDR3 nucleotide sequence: TGTGCCAGCAGGTCGAGCACAGATACGCAGTATTTT. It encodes CASRSSTDTQYF.

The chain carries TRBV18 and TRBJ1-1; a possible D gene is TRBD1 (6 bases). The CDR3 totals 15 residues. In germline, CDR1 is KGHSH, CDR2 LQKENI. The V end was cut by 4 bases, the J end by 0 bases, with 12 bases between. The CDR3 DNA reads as TGTGCCAGCTCACTAAAACAGGGCTTGAACACTGAAGCTTTCTTT. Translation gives CASSLKQGLNTEAFF.

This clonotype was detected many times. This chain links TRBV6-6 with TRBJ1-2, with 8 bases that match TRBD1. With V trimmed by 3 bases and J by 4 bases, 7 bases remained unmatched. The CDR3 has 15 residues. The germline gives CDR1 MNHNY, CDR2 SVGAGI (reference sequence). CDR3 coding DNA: TGTGCCAGCAGTTATTCAGGGGGCGCCGGCTATGGCTACACCTTC. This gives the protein CASSYSGGAGYGYTF.